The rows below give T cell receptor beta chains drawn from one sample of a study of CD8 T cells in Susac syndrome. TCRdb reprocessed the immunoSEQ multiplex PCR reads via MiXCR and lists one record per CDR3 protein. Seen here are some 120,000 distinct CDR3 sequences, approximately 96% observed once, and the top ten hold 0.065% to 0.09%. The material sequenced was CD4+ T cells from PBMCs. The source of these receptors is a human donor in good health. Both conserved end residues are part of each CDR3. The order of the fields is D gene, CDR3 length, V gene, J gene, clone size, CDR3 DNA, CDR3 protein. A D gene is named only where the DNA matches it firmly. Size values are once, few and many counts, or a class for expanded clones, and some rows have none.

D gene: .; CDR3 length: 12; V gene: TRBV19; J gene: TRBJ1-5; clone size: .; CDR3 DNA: TGTGCCAGTACTTTTGGTTATCAGCCCCAGCATTTT; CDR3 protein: CASTFGYQPQHF
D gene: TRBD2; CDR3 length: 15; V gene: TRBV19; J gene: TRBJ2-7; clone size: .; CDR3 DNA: TGTGCCAGTAGTATGACTAGCGGTCGTACCTACGAGCAGTACTTC; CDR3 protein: CASSMTSGRTYEQYF
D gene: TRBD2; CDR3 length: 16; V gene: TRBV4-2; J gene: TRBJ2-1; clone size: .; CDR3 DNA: TGTGCCAGCAGCCAAGGCACTAGCGGGGGTTACAATGAGCAGTTCTTC; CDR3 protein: CASSQGTSGGYNEQFF
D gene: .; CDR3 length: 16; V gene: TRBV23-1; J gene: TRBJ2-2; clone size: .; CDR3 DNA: TGCGCCAGCAGTCGACCTAGGGCAAGGGAAACCGGGGAGCTGTTTTTT; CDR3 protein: CASSRPRARETGELFF
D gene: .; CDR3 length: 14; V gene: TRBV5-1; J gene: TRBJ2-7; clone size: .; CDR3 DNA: TGCGCCAGCAGCTTGGGAGGACAGCCTGAGGAGGAGTACTTC; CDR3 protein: CASSLGGQPEEEYF
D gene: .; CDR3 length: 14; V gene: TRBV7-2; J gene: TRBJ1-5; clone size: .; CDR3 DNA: TGTGCCAGCAGCTTAGGGGACATCTATCAGCCCCAGCATTTT; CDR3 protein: CASSLGDIYQPQHF
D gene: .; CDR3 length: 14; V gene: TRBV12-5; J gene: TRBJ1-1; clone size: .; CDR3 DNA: TGTGCTAGTGGAAGGGAAAATTTCAACACTGAAGCTTTCTTT; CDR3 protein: CASGRENFNTEAFF
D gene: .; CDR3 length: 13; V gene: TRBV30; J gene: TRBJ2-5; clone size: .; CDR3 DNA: TGTGCCTGGAGGGCTGGCGTTCAAGAGACCCAGTACTTC; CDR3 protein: CAWRAGVQETQYF
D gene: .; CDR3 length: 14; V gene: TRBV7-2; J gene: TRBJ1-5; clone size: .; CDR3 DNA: TGTGCCAGCAGCTTAGTCTACGGCAATCAGCCCCAGCATTTT; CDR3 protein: CASSLVYGNQPQHF
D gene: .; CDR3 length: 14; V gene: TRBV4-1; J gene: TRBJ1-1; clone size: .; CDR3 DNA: TGCGCCAGCAGCCGGGCAGGCCAGAACACTGAAGCTTTCTTT; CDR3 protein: CASSRAGQNTEAFF
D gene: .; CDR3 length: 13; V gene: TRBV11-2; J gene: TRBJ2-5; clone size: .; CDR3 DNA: TGTGCCAGCAGCATGACTAGTCTGGAGACCCAGTACTTC; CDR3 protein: CASSMTSLETQYF
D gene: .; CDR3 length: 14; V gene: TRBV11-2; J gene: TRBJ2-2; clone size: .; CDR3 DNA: TGTGCCAGCAGCTTAGGGGTCCACACCGGGGAGCTGTTTTTT; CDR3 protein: CASSLGVHTGELFF
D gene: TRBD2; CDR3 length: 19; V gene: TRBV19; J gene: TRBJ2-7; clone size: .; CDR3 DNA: TGTGTCAGTAGTATAAAATATCGAATAGCGGGAGGCCAGATCTACGAGCAGTACTTC; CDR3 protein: CVSSIKYRIAGGQIYEQYF
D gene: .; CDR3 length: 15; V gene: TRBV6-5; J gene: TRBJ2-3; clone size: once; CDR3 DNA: TGTGCCAGCAGGAACGGGGCGGAGGGAGGAGATACGCAGTATTTT; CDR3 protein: CASRNGAEGGDTQYF
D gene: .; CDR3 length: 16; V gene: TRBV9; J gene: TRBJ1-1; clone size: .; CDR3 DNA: TGTGCCAGCAGCCCCCTCGGGGGGGTAATGAACACTGAAGCTTTCTTT; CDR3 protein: CASSPLGGVMNTEAFF
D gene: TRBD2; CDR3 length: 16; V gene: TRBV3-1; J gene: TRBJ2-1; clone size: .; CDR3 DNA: TGTGCCAGCAGCCAAGTAGGTACTAGCGCGTACAATGAGCAGTTCTTC; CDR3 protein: CASSQVGTSAYNEQFF
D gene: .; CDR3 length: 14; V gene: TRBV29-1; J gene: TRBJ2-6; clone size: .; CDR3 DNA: TGCAGCGTTCAGATATCCTCTGGGGCCAACGTCCTGACTTTC; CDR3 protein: CSVQISSGANVLTF
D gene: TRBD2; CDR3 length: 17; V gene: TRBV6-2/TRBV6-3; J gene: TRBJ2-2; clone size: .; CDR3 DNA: TGTGCCAGCAGTTCCGATACTAGCGGGAGGGCCACCGGGGAGCTGTTTTTT; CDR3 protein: CASSSDTSGRATGELFF
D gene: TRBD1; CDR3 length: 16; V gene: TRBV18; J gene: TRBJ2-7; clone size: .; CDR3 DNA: TGTGCCAGCTCACCAGGGACAGACCCCACCAACTACGAGCAGTACTTC; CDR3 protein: CASSPGTDPTNYEQYF
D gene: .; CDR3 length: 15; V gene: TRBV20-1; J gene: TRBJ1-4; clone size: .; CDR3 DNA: TGCAGTGCTAGACCTCCAACAGGGTGGGGTGAAAAACTGTTTTTT; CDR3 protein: CSARPPTGWGEKLFF
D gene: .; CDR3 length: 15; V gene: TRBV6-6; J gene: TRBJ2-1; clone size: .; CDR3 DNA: TGTGCCAGCAGCGGAAGGGGGGCACCCTACAATGAGCAGTTCTTC; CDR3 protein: CASSGRGAPYNEQFF
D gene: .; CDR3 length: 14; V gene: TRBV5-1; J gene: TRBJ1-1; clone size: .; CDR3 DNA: TGCGCCAGCAGCTTGGGGGATGGAGACACTGAAGCTTTCTTT; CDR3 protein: CASSLGDGDTEAFF
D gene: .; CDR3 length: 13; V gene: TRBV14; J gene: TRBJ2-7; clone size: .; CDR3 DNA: TGTGCCAGCAGCCGGGGACGAGCCTACGAGCAGTACTTC; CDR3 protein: CASSRGRAYEQYF
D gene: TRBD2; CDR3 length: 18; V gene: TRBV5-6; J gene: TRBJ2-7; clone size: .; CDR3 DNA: TGTGCCAGCAGCTTGGAAAGTAGCGGGAGGGGATACTCCTACGAGCAGTACTTC; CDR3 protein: CASSLESSGRGYSYEQYF
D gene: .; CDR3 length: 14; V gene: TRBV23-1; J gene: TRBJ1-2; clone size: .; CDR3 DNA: TGCGCCAGCAGTCAATCGAGGGGACGCGGGGGCTACACCTTC; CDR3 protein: CASSQSRGRGGYTF
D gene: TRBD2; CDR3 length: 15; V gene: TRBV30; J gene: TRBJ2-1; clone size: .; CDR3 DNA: TGTGCCTGGGTCCAAATGGGGAGGGGTTACAATGAGCAGTTCTTC; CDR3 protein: CAWVQMGRGYNEQFF
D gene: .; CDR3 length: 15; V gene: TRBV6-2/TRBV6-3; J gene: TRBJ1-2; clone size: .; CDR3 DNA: TGTGCCAGCAGTTCGATGGGACGGACGCTCTATGGCTACACCTTC; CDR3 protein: CASSSMGRTLYGYTF
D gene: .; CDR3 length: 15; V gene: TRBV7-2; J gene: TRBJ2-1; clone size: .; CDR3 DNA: TGTGCCAGCAGCTTCGGTGGGAGCTCCTACAATGAGCAGTTCTTC; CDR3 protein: CASSFGGSSYNEQFF
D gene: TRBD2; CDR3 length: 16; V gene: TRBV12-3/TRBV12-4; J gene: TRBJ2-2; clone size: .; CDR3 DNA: TGTGCCAGCAACCCTCTAGCGGGAGCCGGCACCGGGGAGCTGTTTTTT; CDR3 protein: CASNPLAGAGTGELFF
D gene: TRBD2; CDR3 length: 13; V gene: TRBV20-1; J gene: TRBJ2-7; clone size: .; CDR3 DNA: TGCAGTGCTAGTCGCGGGAGGACCTACGAGCAGTACTTC; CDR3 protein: CSASRGRTYEQYF
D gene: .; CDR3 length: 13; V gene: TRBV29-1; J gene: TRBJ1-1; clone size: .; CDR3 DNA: TGCAGCGTTTTCGGGGGCGGAAACACTGAAGCTTTCTTT; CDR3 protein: CSVFGGGNTEAFF
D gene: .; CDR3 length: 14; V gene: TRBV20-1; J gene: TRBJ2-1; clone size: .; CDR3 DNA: TGCAGTGCTCCAAGCCAGCTTGGGAGCAATGAGCAGTTCTTC; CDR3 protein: CSAPSQLGSNEQFF